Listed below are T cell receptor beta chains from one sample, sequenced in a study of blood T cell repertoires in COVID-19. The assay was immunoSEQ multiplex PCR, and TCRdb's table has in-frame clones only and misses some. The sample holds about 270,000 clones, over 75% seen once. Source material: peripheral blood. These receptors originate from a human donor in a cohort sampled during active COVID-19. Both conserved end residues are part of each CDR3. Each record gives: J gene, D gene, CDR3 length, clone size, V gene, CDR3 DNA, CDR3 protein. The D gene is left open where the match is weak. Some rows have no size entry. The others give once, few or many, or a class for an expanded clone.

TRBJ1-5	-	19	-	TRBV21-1	TGTGCCAACCCGATCCAACCTCGGGGTCAGGGGAGTAGCAATCAGCCCCAGCATTTT	CANPIQPRGQGSSNQPQHF
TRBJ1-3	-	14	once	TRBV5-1	TGCGCCAGCAGCCCCAGGTCTTCTGGAAACACCATATATTTT	CASSPRSSGNTIYF
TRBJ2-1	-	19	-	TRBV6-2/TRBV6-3	TGTGCCAGCAGTAGAGGGGGTCTAAACCCCGGTCCGACCCCCAGTGAGCAGTTCTTC	CASSRGGLNPGPTPSEQFF
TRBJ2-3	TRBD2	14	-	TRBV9	TGTGCCAGCAGTCTAGCGGGGACCACAGATACGCAGTATTTT	CASSLAGTTDTQYF
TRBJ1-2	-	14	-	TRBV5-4	TGTGCCAGCAGCCGGGGGAAGAGTGACTATGGCTACACCTTC	CASSRGKSDYGYTF
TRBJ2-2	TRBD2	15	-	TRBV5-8	TGTGCCAGCAGCCATTCAGGGAGGGGCACCGGGGAGCTGTTTTTT	CASSHSGRGTGELFF
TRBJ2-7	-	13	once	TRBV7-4	TGTGCCAGCGGACACAAGAATTGGCACGAGCAGTACTTC	CASGHKNWHEQYF
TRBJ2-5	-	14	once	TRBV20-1	TGCAGTGCTAGTAAGGTACAGGGCCAAGAGACCCAGTACTTC	CSASKVQGQETQYF
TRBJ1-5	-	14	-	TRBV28	TGTGCCAGCAGTTTAGTTGACAGCTATCAGCCCCAGCATTTT	CASSLVDSYQPQHF
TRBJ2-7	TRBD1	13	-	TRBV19	TGTGCCAGTAGTTCAGAAGACAGGGCGGAGCAGTACTTC	CASSSEDRAEQYF
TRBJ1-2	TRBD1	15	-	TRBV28	TGTGCCAGCAGACCCGACAGGGCCCGCGTCTATGGCTACACCTTC	CASRPDRARVYGYTF
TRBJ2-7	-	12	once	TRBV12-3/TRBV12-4	TGTGCCAGCAGTTTAAGGCGAGGGGAGCAGTACTTC	CASSLRRGEQYF
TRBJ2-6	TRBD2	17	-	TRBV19	TGTGCCAGTAGTATTGTAGCGGGGAGCTCTGGGGCCAACGTCCTGACTTTC	CASSIVAGSSGANVLTF
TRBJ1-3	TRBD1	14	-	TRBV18	TGTGCCAGCTCACCAGGGACAGGCGGAAACACCATATATTTT	CASSPGTGGNTIYF
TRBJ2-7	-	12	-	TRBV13	TGTGCCAGCAGCTCCCTTCGGGTCGAGCAGTACTTC	CASSSLRVEQYF
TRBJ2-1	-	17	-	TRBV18	TGTGCCAGCTCCACCATGACTAGTGCGGGAAGGAAAAATGAGCAGTTCTTC	CASSTMTSAGRKNEQFF